This TCR beta chain was sequenced for a study of cytomegalovirus exposure and HLA in healthy donors. Study findings and constraints: Reported results showed that the classifier diagnosed cytomegalovirus status with high specificity and sensitivity. A few chains tied to CMV proved CMV antigen-specific in vitro. The dataset shows that most TCR sequences were rare, while some public TCRs occurred in many donors.

Comment on this clone: The antigen remains undetermined.

The protocol was immunoSEQ multiplex PCR, while the TCRdb copy is restricted to in-frame clones and leaves out a portion. The sample shows approximately 180,000 clones, around 88% of them seen only once. Trimming cost V 5 bases and J 0 bases; bases outside gene matches: 7. Germline-derived CDR1 and CDR2 are SGHDT and YYEEEE. The CDR3 has 16 amino acids. The rearrangement joins TRBV5-6 to TRBJ2-2; 7 positions match TRBD1. The clonotype originates from a woman aged 18-29 years in good health and CMV-seronegative. The sequenced sample was PBMCs. The CDR3 sequence is CASSSPGTANTGELFF. Written as DNA, the CDR3 is TGTGCCAGCAGTTCTCCCGGGACAGCGAACACCGGGGAGCTGTTTTTT.